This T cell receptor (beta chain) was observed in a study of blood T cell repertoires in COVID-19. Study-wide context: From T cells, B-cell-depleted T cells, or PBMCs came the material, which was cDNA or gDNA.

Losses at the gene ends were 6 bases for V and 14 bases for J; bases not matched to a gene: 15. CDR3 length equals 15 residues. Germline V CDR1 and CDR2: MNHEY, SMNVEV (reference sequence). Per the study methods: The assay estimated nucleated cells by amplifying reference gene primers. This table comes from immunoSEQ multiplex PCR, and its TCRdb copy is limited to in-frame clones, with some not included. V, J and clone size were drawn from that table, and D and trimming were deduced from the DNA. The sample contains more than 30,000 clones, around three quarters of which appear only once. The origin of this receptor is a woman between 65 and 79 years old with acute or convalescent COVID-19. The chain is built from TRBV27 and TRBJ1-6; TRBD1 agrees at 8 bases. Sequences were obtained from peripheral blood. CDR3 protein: CASSPTTGAASTLHF. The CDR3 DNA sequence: TGTGCCAGCAGCCCGACGACAGGGGCCGCCTCTACCCTCCACTTT.